The clone carrying this T cell receptor beta chain was recorded many times. Its antigen is undetermined. 5'RACE template switching added a universal primer site and UMIs to TCR cDNA. Using its own MiXCR run on the 5' RACE reads, TCRdb lists one record per CDR3 protein. Of 300,000 to 350,000 distinct CDR3 sequences listed, 3.5% to 4.5% were seen once; the top ten hold approximately 20%. This entry is derived from a study of T cells after yellow fever vaccination. Overall study findings and caveats: Overall, a small share of clonotypes was seen in both CD4 and CD8 compartments. A secondary response was less intense yet reached its peak sooner, at day 5 versus 15.

Trimming shortened V by 3 bases and J by 5 bases, and 12 bases separated the two germline ends. This CDR3 comprises 14 residues. Per germline, CDR1 WNHNN and CDR2 SYGVQD (reference sequence). The receptor's source is a young man who received the YFV17D yellow fever vaccine. The chain couples TRBV10-1 to TRBJ2-3; TRBD2 might be the D (5 bases). Here the sequenced sample was PBMCs, taken 15 days after the yellow fever booster vaccination. The CDR3 protein is CASSDGLSGDTQYF. The DNA of the CDR3 is TGCGCCAGCAGTGATGGACTTTCTGGAGATACGCAGTATTTT.